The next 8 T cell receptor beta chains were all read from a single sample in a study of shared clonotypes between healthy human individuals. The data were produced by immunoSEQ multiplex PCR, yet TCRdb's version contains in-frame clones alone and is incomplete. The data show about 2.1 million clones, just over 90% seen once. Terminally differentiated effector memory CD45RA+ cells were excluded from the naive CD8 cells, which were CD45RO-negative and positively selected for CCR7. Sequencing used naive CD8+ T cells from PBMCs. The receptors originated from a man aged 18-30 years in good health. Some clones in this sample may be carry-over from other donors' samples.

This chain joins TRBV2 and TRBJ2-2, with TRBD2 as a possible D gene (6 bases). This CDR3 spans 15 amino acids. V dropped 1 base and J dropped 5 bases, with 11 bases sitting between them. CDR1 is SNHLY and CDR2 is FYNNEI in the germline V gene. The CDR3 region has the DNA TGTGCCAGCAGTGAAGATCGAGGGAGGACCGGGGAGCTGTTTTTT. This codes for CASSEDRGRTGELFF.

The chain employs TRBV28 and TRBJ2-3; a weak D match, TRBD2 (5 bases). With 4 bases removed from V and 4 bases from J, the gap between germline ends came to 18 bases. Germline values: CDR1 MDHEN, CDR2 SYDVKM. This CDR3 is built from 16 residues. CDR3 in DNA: TGTGCCAGCAGTTCGTCCCCCGGGGTTGGGGCAGATACGCAGTATTTT. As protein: CASSSSPGVGADTQYF.

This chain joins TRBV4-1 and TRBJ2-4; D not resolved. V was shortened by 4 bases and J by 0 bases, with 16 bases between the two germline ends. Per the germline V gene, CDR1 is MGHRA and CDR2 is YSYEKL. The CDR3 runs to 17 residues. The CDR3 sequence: CASSLPMGSLAKNIQYF. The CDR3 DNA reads TGCGCCAGCAGCCTACCTATGGGAAGTCTAGCCAAAAACATTCAGTACTTC.

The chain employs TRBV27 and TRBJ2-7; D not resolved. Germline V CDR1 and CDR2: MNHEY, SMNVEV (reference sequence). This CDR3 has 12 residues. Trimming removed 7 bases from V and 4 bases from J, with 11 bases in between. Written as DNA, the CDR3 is TGTGCCAGCATGTCCCCGGGTTACGAGCAGTACTTC. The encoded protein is CASMSPGYEQYF.

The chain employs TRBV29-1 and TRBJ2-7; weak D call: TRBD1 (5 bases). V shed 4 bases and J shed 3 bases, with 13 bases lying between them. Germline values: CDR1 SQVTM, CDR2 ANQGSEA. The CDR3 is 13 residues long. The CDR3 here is CSVVQGTNYEQYF. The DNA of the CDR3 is TGCAGCGTTGTTCAGGGCACCAACTACGAGCAGTACTTC.

CDR3 sequence reads: CASSQTGYEQFF. CDR3 DNA: TGTGCCAGCAGCCAGACCGGTTATGAGCAGTTCTTC. The chain recombines TRBV9 with TRBJ2-1; D not certain. Germline V gene lookup returns CDR1 SGDLS and CDR2 YYNGEE. The V end was cut by 4 bases, the J end by 8 bases, with 10 bases between. This CDR3 is 12 amino acids long.

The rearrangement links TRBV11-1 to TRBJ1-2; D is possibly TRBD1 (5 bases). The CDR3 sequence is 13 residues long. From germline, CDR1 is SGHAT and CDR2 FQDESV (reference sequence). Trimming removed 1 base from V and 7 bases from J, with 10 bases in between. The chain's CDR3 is CASSLGQSVGYTF. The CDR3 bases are TGTGCCAGCAGCTTAGGACAGTCGGTTGGCTACACCTTC. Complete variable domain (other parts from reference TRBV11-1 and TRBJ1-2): EAEVAQSPRYKITEKSQAVAFWCDPISGHATLYWYRQILGQGPELLVQFQDESVVDDSQLPKDRFSAERLKGVDSTLKIQPAELGDSAMYLCASSLGQSVGYTFGSGTRLTVV.

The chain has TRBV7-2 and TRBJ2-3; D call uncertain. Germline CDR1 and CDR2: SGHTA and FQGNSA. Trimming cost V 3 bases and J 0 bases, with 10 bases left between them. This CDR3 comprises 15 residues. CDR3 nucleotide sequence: TGTGCCAGCAGCTTGACGGGTTCAAGCACAGATACGCAGTATTTT. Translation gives CASSLTGSSTDTQYF.